The next 20 T cell receptor beta chains were all read from a single sample in a study of Ad26.COV2.S vaccination and SARS-CoV-2 variants. Treatment here: approximately 18 received Ad26.COV2.S at low or high dose, single or two shots; 5 received placebo; per-sample allocation not given. The samples were gathered on day 63 after the first injection of vaccine or placebo. Measured with immunoSEQ multiplex PCR; TCRdb has only the in-frame clones, and not every one. Among a few hundred thousand clones listed, roughly nine tenths were seen once. The sample consisted of peripheral blood, taken in a trial of Ad26.COV2.S vaccine versus placebo. The receptors originated from a person aged 18-60 years who received the Ad26.COV2.S COVID-19 vaccine or a placebo.

The chain recombines TRBV19 with TRBJ1-1, with D perhaps TRBD1 (6 bases). Between the trimmed V and J ends, which lost 7 bases and 11 bases, there was a span of 20 bases. This CDR3 contains 13 residues. Germline V gene sequence: CDR1 LNHDA, CDR2 SQIVND (reference sequence). The CDR3 DNA sequence: TGTGCCAGTACTCAATCGGGGGCGCTCAGTGCTTTCTTT. This gives the protein CASTQSGALSAFF.

The J gene is TRBJ1-2, the V gene TRBV15; perhaps TRBD1 as D (5 bases). V was trimmed by 3 bases and J by 2 bases, leaving 10 bases between them. CDR3 length equals 14 residues. Germline values: CDR1 LNHNV, CDR2 YYDKDF (reference sequence). The DNA of the CDR3 is TGTGCCACCAGCAGGGACAAGGTAAACTATGGCTACACCTTC. The encoded protein is CATSRDKVNYGYTF.

The CDR3 DNA follows: TGCAGCGTTGCCCCAAGGCAGGGGGGTGGCTACACCTTC. As protein: CSVAPRQGGGYTF. J is TRBJ1-2 and V is TRBV29-1; 7 bases align to TRBD1. This CDR3 has 13 residues. Germline V CDR1 and CDR2: SQVTM, ANQGSEA. V dropped 4 bases and J dropped 7; count of bases not matched to a gene: 9.

This chain uses TRBV6-5 with TRBJ2-7; the D call may be TRBD1 or TRBD2 (5 bases each). The CDR3 runs to 14 residues. Germline CDR1 and CDR2: MNHEY and SVGAGI. With 6 bases removed from V and 3 bases from J, the gap between germline ends came to 15 bases. CDR3 bases: TGTGCCAGCAGGTGGGACGGACGGATCTACGAGCAGTACTTC. Amino acids: CASRWDGRIYEQYF.

The table lists this clone with a few counts. J is TRBJ1-3 and V is TRBV18; D remains unclear. Germline V CDR1 and CDR2: KGHSH, LQKENI. CDR3 size: 15 residues. V shed 6 bases and J shed 0 bases, with 12 bases lying between them. CDR3 amino acids: CASSSSSHSGNTIYF. CDR3 sequence (DNA): TGTGCCAGCTCCAGCTCCAGCCACTCTGGAAACACCATATATTTT. Using reference TRBV18 and TRBJ1-3 for the parts outside the CDR3, the full variable domain is NAGVMQNPRHLVRRRGQEARLRCSPMKGHSHVYWYRQLPEEGLKFMVYLQKENIIDESGMPKERFSAEFPKEGPSILRIQQVVRGDSAAYFCASSSSSHSGNTIYFGEGSWLTVV.

The J gene is TRBJ2-1, the V gene TRBV24-1; tentatively, D is TRBD1 (6 bases). V shed 3 bases and J shed 8 bases, with 10 bases lying between them. The germline V gene has CDR1 KGHDR and CDR2 SFDVKD. CDR3 length equals 13 residues. The DNA of the CDR3 is TGTGCCACCAGTGATATACAGGGCTATGAGCAGTTCTTC. It yields the protein CATSDIQGYEQFF.

The rearrangement joins TRBV4-2 to TRBJ1-2, with D unresolved. CDR3 length: 13 amino acids. Trimming took off 0 bases at V and 1 base at J, with 3 bases between the two ends. Germline CDR1 and CDR2: LGHNA and YNFKEQ. In DNA, the CDR3 is TGTGCCAGCAGCCAAGAACGTAACTATGGCTACACCTTC. The encoded protein is CASSQERNYGYTF.

V is TRBV7-2 and J is TRBJ1-1; tentative D call: TRBD1 (6 bases). The CDR3 totals 14 residues. The germline CDR1 and CDR2 sequences are SGHTA and FQGNSA. Between the trimmed V and J ends, which lost 1 base and 4 bases, there was a span of 10 bases. CDR3 DNA: TGTGCCAGCAGCTTAGGGGCAGGGGCCACTGAAGCTTTCTTT. Its translation is CASSLGAGATEAFF.

This chain connects TRBV3-1 (or the pseudogene TRBV3-2) to TRBJ2-5; no definite D call. The CDR3 length is 16 residues. The germline gives CDR1 LGHDT, CDR2 YNNKEL (reference sequence). Trimming removed 0 bases from V and 0 bases from J, with 11 bases in between. CDR3 protein: CASSQDRTPYQETQYF. The CDR3 coding sequence is TGTGCCAGCAGCCAAGATCGAACCCCGTACCAAGAGACCCAGTACTTC.

This clone is a singleton in its sample. The chain carries TRBV13 and TRBJ2-2; 12 nucleotides align to TRBD2. Trimming at V came to 5 bases and at J to 1 base, leaving 14 bases not matched to a gene. CDR3 length equals 20 residues. Germline V CDR1 and CDR2: PRHDT, FYEKMQ (reference sequence). DNA for the CDR3: TGTGCCAGCAGCCCAGACCCCTTTGGACTAGCGGGGAAGAACACCGGGGAGCTGTTTTTT. It specifies CASSPDPFGLAGKNTGELFF.

The gene calls are TRBV14 and TRBJ1-1; D uncertain. Trimming left V 9 bases short and J 0 bases short, with 14 bases between. Germline CDR1 SGHDN, CDR2 FVKESK. This CDR3 contains 14 residues. The CDR3 is CARGGREMNTEAFF. The DNA of the CDR3 is TGTGCCAGAGGAGGAAGGGAGATGAACACTGAAGCTTTCTTT.

The V call is TRBV5-4, the J call TRBJ1-1; a weak D match, TRBD1 (5 bases). The V end was cut by 2 bases, the J end by 7 bases, with 9 bases between. CDR3 length equals 12 residues. From germline, CDR1 is SGHNT and CDR2 YYREEE (reference sequence). CDR3 region: CASSFWGREAFF. Written as DNA, the CDR3 is TGTGCCAGCAGCTTCTGGGGACGTGAAGCTTTCTTT.

V gene TRBV9 combines with J gene TRBJ1-2; 9 bases are a match to TRBD1. Germline CDR1 SGDLS, CDR2 YYNGEE. The trim removed 2 bases at V and 1 base at J, leaving 3 bases unmatched. The CDR3 sequence is 15 residues long. The CDR3 spells CASSVGTGINYGYTF. CDR3 nucleotides: TGTGCCAGCAGCGTGGGGACAGGGATTAACTATGGCTACACCTTC.

The CDR3 region has the DNA TGTGCCAGCAGCACCGGGACTAGCGGAACTAGACAGTTCTTC. Protein product: CASSTGTSGTRQFF. The chain is built from TRBV11-3 and TRBJ2-1, with 11 bases fitting TRBD2. The trim removed 5 bases at V and 13 bases at J, leaving 10 bases unmatched. Germline CDR1 is SGHNT and CDR2 is YENEEA. This CDR3 region has 14 residues.

The V call is TRBV6-2 or TRBV6-3, the J call TRBJ2-1; 8 nucleotides line up with TRBD2. V was clipped by 0 bases and J by 9 bases; unmatched bases: 4. This CDR3 has 14 amino acids. Germline CDR1 MNHEY, CDR2 SVGEGT. In DNA form, the CDR3 reads TGTGCCAGCAGTTACTCCGGGACTAGTTCTGAGCAGTTCTTC. This translates into CASSYSGTSSEQFF.

The chain has TRBV19 and TRBJ1-4; D is possibly TRBD1 (5 bases). Germline V gives CDR1 LNHDA, CDR2 SQIVND (reference sequence). CDR3 length: 14 amino acids. Trimming took 4 bases from V and 1 from J, leaving 7 bases between them. CDR3 DNA sequence: TGTGCCAGTAGTACGGGGGAAACTAATGAAAAACTGTTTTTT. It translates to CASSTGETNEKLFF.

This rearrangement joins TRBV7-2 to TRBJ2-3; D not certain. The CDR3 runs 12 residues. The germline V gene encodes CDR1 SGHTA and CDR2 FQGNSA. The V end lost 5 bases, the J end lost 3 bases, and 6 bases lay between the germline ends. The CDR3 nucleotides are TGTGCCAGCAGCCTTTTAACAGATACGCAGTATTTT. Translation gives CASSLLTDTQYF.

This clone was recorded once. J is TRBJ1-2 and V is TRBV11-2; D is undetermined. V was clipped by 2 bases and J by 5 bases, with 15 bases between them. CDR3 length equals 15 residues. Germline CDR1 and CDR2: SGHAT and FQNNGV. CDR3 nucleotide sequence: TGTGCCAGCAGCTTACCGAGAGTCGGACGATATGGCTACACCTTC. Encoded protein: CASSLPRVGRYGYTF.

V is TRBV7-9 and J is TRBJ1-5, with 12 nucleotides matching TRBD1. Trimming at V came to 1 base and at J to 2 bases, leaving 6 bases not matched to a gene. The CDR3 extends over 18 amino acids. The germline gives CDR1 SEHNR, CDR2 FQNEAQ (reference sequence). The CDR3 bases are TGTGCCAGCAGCTTAGGAGGGACAGGGGGCGAGGGCAATCAGCCCCAGCATTTT. As protein: CASSLGGTGGEGNQPQHF. The whole variable domain, filled in from reference TRBV7-9 and TRBJ1-5, reads DTGVSQNPRHKITKRGQNVTFRCDPISEHNRLYWYRQTLGQGPEFLTYFQNEAQLEKSRLLSDRFSAERPKGSFSTLEIQRTEQGDSAMYLCASSLGGTGGEGNQPQHFGDGTRLSIL.

This chain joins TRBV11-1 and TRBJ1-1; D ambiguous. The CDR3 runs to 14 residues. Germline CDR1 SGHAT, CDR2 FQDESV (reference sequence). V lost 7 bases to trimming and J lost 2 bases, with 14 bases between them. The CDR3 region is CASTPPTANTEAFF. For the CDR3, the DNA is TGTGCCAGCACCCCACCTACAGCTAACACTGAAGCTTTCTTT.